This T cell receptor (beta chain) was retrieved from a study of T cells in tumors after PD-1 blockade. Study-level background: Prior checkpoint blockade, systemic immunosuppressant use, or anti-cancer therapy within 4 weeks excluded patients. Some patients also took daily vismodegib 150 mg during anti-PD-1 treatment. Patients received pembrolizumab 200 mg every 3 weeks or cemiplimab 350 mg every 2 weeks.

Assay used: immunoSEQ multiplex PCR; TCRdb lists only in-frame clones, some missing. The sample comprises around 46,000 clones, 75% to 85% of which are singletons, and 16% rests with the top ten. The CDR3 consists of 16 residues. CDR1 is KGHSH and CDR2 is LQKENI in the germline V gene. Deletions cut 2 bases from V and 3 bases from J, with 17 bases between. To note about this clone: The antigen remains unidentified.

Study results and caveats: Blood contained 40% to 50% of the tumor's TCR clonotypes.

V is TRBV18 and J is TRBJ2-7; D gene uncertain. The sequence was obtained from a human donor with basal cell carcinoma. Source: PBMCs, taken before anti-PD-1 treatment. DNA for the CDR3: TGTGCCAGCTCACCAGTCTTGCACGAACCGCACTACGAGCAGTACTTC. Translating gives CASSPVLHEPHYEQYF. Variable domain in full (rest from reference TRBV18 and TRBJ2-7): NAGVMQNPRHLVRRRGQEARLRCSPMKGHSHVYWYRQLPEEGLKFMVYLQKENIIDESGMPKERFSAEFPKEGPSILRIQQVVRGDSAAYFCASSPVLHEPHYEQYFGPGTRLTVT.